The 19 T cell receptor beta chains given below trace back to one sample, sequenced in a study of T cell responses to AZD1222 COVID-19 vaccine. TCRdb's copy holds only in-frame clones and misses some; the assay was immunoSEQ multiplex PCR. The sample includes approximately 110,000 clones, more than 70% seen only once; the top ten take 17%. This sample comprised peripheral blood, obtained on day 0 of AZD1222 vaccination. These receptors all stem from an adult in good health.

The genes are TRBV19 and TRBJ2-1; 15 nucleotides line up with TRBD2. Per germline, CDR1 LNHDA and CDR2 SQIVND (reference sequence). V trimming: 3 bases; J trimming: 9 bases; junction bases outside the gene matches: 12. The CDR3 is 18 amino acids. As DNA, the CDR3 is TGTGCCAGTAGTATTCAGCTCCCTGGGACTAGCGGGAGGAGTGAGCAGTTCTTC. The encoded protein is CASSIQLPGTSGRSEQFF. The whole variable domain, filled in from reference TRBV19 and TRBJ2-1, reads DGGITQSPKYLFRKEGQNVTLSCEQNLNHDAMYWYRQDPGQGLRLIYYSQIVNDFQKGDIAEGYSVSREKKESFPLTVTSAQKNPTAFYLCASSIQLPGTSGRSEQFFGPGTRLTVL.

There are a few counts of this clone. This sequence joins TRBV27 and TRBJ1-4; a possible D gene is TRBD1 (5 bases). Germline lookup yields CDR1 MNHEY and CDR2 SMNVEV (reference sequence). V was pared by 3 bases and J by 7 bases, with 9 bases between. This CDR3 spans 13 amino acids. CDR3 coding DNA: TGTGCCAGCAGTTTCAGGGCGGCTGAAAAACTGTTTTTT. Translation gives CASSFRAAEKLFF.

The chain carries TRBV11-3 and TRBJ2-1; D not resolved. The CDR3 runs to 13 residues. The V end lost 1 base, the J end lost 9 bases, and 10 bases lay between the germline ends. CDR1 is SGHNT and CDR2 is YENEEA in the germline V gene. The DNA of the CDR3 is TGTGCCAGCAGCTTAGGCACTTCCATTGAGCAGTTCTTC. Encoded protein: CASSLGTSIEQFF.

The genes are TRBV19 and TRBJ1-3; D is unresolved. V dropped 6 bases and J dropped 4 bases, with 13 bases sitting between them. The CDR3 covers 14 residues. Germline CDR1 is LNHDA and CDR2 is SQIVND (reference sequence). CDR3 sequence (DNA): TGTGCCAGTAGCGAATCGGGAGGCGGAAACACCATATATTTT. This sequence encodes CASSESGGGNTIYF.

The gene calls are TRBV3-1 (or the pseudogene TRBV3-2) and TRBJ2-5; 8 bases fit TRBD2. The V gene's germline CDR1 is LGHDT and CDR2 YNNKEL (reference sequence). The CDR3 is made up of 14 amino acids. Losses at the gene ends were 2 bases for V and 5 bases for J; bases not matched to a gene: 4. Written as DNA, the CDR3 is TGTGCCAGCAGCCAATGGGCTAGCGGGGAGACCCAGTACTTC. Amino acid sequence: CASSQWASGETQYF.

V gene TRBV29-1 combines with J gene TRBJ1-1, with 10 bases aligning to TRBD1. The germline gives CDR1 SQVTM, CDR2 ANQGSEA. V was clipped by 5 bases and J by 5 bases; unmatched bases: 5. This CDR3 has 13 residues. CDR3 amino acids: CSVSTGGWTEAFF. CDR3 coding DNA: TGCAGCGTTTCGACAGGGGGCTGGACTGAAGCTTTCTTT.

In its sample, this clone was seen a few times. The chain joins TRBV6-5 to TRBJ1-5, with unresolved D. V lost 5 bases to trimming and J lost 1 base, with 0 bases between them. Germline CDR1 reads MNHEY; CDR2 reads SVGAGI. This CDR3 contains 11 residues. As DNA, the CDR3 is TGTGCCAGCAGTAGCAATCAGCCCCAGCATTTT. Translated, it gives CASSSNQPQHF.

As DNA, the CDR3 is TGTGCCAGCAGTGAGGGGACACTCATGGAGACCCAGTACTTC. This encodes CASSEGTLMETQYF. This chain joins TRBV6-1 and TRBJ2-5; tentative D call: TRBD1 (6 bases). The germline CDR1 and CDR2 sequences are MNHNS and SASEGT. Trimming cost V 3 bases and J 5 bases, with 13 bases left between them. The CDR3 covers 14 residues.

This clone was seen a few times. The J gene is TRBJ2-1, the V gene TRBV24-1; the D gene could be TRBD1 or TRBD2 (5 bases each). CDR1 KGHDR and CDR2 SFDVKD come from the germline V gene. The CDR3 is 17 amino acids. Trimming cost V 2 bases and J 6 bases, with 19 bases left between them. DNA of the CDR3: TGTGCCACCAGTGATTCGCGTGGGACGGAGTTTCGCAATGAGCAGTTCTTC. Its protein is CATSDSRGTEFRNEQFF.

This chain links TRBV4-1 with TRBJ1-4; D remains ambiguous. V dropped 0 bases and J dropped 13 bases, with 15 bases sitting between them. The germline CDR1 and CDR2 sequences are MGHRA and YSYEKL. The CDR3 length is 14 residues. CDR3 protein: CASSQDSLGEALFF. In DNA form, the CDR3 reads TGCGCCAGCAGCCAAGACAGCTTAGGAGAAGCACTGTTTTTT.

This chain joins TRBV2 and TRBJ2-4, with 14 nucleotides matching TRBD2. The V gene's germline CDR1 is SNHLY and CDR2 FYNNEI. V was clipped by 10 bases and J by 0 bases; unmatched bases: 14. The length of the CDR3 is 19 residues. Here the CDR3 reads CATTRLAGGPSQAKNIQYF. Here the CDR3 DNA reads TGTGCCACTACTCGACTAGCGGGAGGGCCCTCCCAAGCCAAAAACATTCAGTACTTC.

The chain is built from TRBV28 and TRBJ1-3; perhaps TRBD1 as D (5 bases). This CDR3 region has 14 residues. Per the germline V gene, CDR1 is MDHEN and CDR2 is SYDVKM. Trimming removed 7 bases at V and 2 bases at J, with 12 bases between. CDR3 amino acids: CASIPQVAGNTIYF. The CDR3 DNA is TGTGCCAGCATCCCACAGGTTGCTGGAAACACCATATATTTT.

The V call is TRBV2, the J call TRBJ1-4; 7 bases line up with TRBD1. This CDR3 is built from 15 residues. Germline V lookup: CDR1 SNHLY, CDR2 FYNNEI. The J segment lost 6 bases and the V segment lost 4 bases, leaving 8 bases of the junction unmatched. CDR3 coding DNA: TGTGCCAGCAGTGCCTCGTGGACAGGTGATGAAAAACTGTTTTTT. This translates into CASSASWTGDEKLFF.

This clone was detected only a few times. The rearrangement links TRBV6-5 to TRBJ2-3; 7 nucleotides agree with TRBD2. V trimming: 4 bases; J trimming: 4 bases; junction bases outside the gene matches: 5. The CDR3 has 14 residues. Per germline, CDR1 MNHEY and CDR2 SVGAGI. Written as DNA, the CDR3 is TGTGCCAGCAGTTGGGGGGGTGGGTCAGATACGCAGTATTTT. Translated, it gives CASSWGGGSDTQYF.

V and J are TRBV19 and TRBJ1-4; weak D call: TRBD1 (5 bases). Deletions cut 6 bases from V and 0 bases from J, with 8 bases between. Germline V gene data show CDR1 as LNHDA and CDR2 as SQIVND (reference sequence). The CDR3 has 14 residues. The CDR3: CASRGLATNEKLFF. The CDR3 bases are TGTGCCAGTAGGGGACTTGCAACTAATGAAAAACTGTTTTTT.

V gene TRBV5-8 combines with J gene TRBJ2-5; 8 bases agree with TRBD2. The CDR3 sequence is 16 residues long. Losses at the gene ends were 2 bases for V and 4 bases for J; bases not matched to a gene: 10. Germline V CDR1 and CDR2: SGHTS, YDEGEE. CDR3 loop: CASSFTGFRGGETQYF. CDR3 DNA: TGTGCCAGCAGCTTTACAGGGTTCCGGGGGGGAGAGACCCAGTACTTC.

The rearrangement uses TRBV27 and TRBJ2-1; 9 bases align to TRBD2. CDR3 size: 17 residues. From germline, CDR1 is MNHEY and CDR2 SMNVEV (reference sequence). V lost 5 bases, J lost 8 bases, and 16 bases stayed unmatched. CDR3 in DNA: TGTGCCAGCAGTCACCCTGAACTAGCGGGTGTCAGGGATGAGCAGTTCTTC. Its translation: CASSHPELAGVRDEQFF.

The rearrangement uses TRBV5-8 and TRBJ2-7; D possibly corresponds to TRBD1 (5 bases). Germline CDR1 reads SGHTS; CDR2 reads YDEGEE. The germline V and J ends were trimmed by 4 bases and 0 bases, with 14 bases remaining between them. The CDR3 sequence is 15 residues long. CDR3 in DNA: TGTGCCAGCAGCCCCCGACAGAGGAGCTCCTACGAGCAGTACTTC. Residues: CASSPRQRSSYEQYF. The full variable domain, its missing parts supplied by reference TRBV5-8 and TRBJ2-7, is EAGVTQSPTHLIKTRGQQATLRCSPISGHTSVYWYQQALGLGLQFLLWYDEGEERNRGNFPPRFSGRQFPNYSSELNVNALELEDSALYLCASSPRQRSSYEQYFGPGTRLTVT.

The CDR3 here is CASTDRAGYEQYF. Here the CDR3 DNA reads TGTGCCAGCACCGACAGGGCGGGCTACGAGCAGTACTTC. The chain uses TRBV6-5 and TRBJ2-7, with 7 bases aligning to TRBD1. The V segment lost 7 bases and the J segment 3 bases; nucleotides outside the gene matches: 6. This CDR3 region has 13 residues. In germline, CDR1 is MNHEY, CDR2 SVGAGI.